These 25 T cell receptor beta chains came from one sample sequenced in a study of Tregs in tolerant kidney transplant recipients. Profiling relied on immunoSEQ multiplex PCR, and the TCRdb table lists in-frame clones only, not all of them. The specimen's table records around 10,000 clones. Mixed chimerism was transient after nonmyeloablative marrow transplants from related graft donors. The source was CD8+ T cells from blood (PBMCs), collected 24 months after the transplant. These receptors all come from a human patient who received a combined kidney and bone marrow transplant. Some T cells may originate from the graft donor.

To note about this clone: The read gets to within 3 residues of the CDR3 end, and the germline J gene fills in the rest. This chain links TRBV2 with TRBJ2-2; tentatively, D is TRBD1 (6 bases). Germline V gives CDR1 SNHLY, CDR2 FYNNEI. This CDR3 has 12 residues. Between the trimmed V and J ends, which lost 7 bases and 6 bases, there was a span of 9 bases. The covered CDR3 bases are TGTGCCAGCATACAGGGCTCCGGGGAG. This gives the protein CASIQGSGE. The whole CDR3 region reads CASIQGSGELFF.

Points on this clone: The read ends 3 residues early relative to the CDR3; the germline J gene fills the gap. The chain employs TRBV19 and TRBJ1-2; the D gene is possibly TRBD1 (6 bases). Trimming shortened V by 7 bases and J by 5 bases, and 14 bases separated the two germline ends. In germline, CDR1 is LNHDA, CDR2 SQIVND (reference sequence). The CDR3 is made up of 13 amino acids. The CDR3 DNA, read in part, is TGTGCCAGTACCATGGTAGGGACATATGGC. Translating it yields CASTMVGTYG. The CDR3 in its entirety is CASTMVGTYGYTF.

Points on this clone: The missing CDR3 end, 3 residues past where the read stops, is filled in from the germline J gene. The chain combines TRBV7-2 with TRBJ1-2; unclear D gene. This CDR3 comprises 14 residues. CDR1 SGHTA and CDR2 FQGNSA come from the germline V gene. Trimming removed 1 base from V and 4 bases from J, with 10 bases in between. This CDR3 is CASSLEKGPYGYTF. The part of the CDR3 DNA that was read is TGTGCCAGCAGCTTAGAGAAAGGTCCCTATGGC. Full variable domain (rest looked up from reference TRBV7-2 and TRBJ1-2): GAGVSQSPSNKVTEKGKDVELRCDPISGHTALYWYRQSLGQGLEFLIYFQGNSAPDKSGLPSDRFSAERTGGSVSTLTIQRTQQEDSAVYLCASSLEKGPYGYTFGSGTRLTVV.

About this clone itself: The CDR3 goes on 3 residues after the read ends, and that part is filled in from the germline J gene. The rearrangement links TRBV6-2 or TRBV6-3 to TRBJ2-2; TRBD2 matches at 8 bases. Germline assignment: CDR1 MNHEY and CDR2 SVGEGT. This CDR3 spans 15 amino acids. J lost 5 bases, V lost 7 bases, and 9 bases had no gene match. This CDR3 is CASMYRGLVTGELFF. The sequenced part of the CDR3 DNA is TGTGCCAGCATGTATAGGGGACTAGTGACCGGGGAG.

Comment on this clone: The read is 3 residues too short to cover the CDR3 end, so that end is filled in from the germline J gene. The rearrangement links TRBV18 to TRBJ2-6; D possibly corresponds to TRBD1 (6 bases). Germline values: CDR1 KGHSH, CDR2 LQKENI. Deletions cut 5 bases from V and 1 base from J, with 12 bases between. CDR3 length: 16 amino acids. CDR3 bases read: TGTGCCAGCTCATCTACAGGGATGTCTGGGGCCAACGTC. Translating it yields CASSSTGMSGANV. The whole CDR3 protein is CASSSTGMSGANVLTF.

On this clone itself: Relative to the germline gene, one junction end is altered; a read error may explain this. Coverage ceases 3 residues before the CDR3 finishes, and the germline J gene fills in the end. V usage is TRBV5-4 and J usage is TRBJ2-1; D is perhaps TRBD1 (6 bases). Per germline, CDR1 SGHNT and CDR2 YYREEE (reference sequence). There are 15 residues in the CDR3. The CDR3 DNA, read in part, is TGTGCCAGCAGTTTGGGACACCGCTCCTACAATGAG. This translates into CASSLGHRSYNE. The full CDR3 reads CASSLGHRSYNEQFF.

Turning to this clone: The read terminates 3 residues ahead of where the CDR3 ends, so the germline J gene completes it. The gene calls are TRBV29-1 and TRBJ1-1; no firm D call. The V and J ends lost 6 bases and 6 bases respectively, with 17 bases between them. Germline V CDR1 and CDR2: SQVTM, ANQGSEA. This CDR3 is built from 13 residues. The sequenced CDR3 bases are TGCAGCGTCGCTGGGCCTTTGGAGGCTGAA. Its translation is CSVAGPLEAE. The entire CDR3 protein reads CSVAGPLEAEAFF. Full variable domain (outside the CDR3, taken from reference TRBV29-1 and TRBJ1-1): SAVISQKPSRDICQRGTSLTIQCQVDSQVTMMFWYRQQPGQSLTLIATANQGSEATYESGFVIDKFPISRPNLTFSTLTVSNMSPEDSSIYLCSVAGPLEAEAFFGQGTRLTVV.

For this clone: Read coverage stops 3 residues before the CDR3 terminus; the germline J gene supplies the remainder. The chain is built from TRBV20-1 and TRBJ2-5; TRBD2 aligns across 10 bases. Germline V gene lookup returns CDR1 DFQATT and CDR2 SNEGSKA (reference sequence). The CDR3 extends over 13 amino acids. V lost 8 bases and J lost 4; bases outside the gene matches: 7. CDR3 in amino acids: CSQSGRAAETQYF. Partial CDR3 DNA: TGCAGTCAGAGCGGGAGGGCCGCAGAGACC.

A note on this clone: From the germline J gene comes the end of the CDR3, since the read stops 3 residues before it. J is TRBJ2-7 and V is TRBV27, with TRBD2 identical over 11 bases. The CDR3 totals 16 residues. Germline V gene sequence: CDR1 MNHEY, CDR2 SMNVEV (reference sequence). With 3 bases clipped from V and 0 bases from J, the junction kept 4 bases outside the gene matches. Partial CDR3 DNA: TGTGCCAGCAGTTTCTTAGGGACTAGCGGCTCCTACGAG. This codes for CASSFLGTSGSYE. The entire CDR3 protein is CASSFLGTSGSYEQYF.

Remarks on this clone: The CDR3 extends 3 residues past the end of the read, so its final part is completed from the germline J gene. The chain joins TRBV6-1 to TRBJ2-7, with no clear D. Germline-derived CDR1 and CDR2 are MNHNS and SASEGT. CDR3 length: 14 residues. V lost 1 base and J lost 0, with 7 bases in between. CDR3 protein: CASSEGHPSYEQYF. The DNA read from the CDR3 is TGTGCCAGCAGTGAAGGACATCCCTCCTACGAG.

About this clone itself: The read terminates 3 residues ahead of where the CDR3 ends, so the germline J gene completes it. The chain combines TRBV20-1 with TRBJ1-4; D perhaps matches TRBD1 (5 bases). The ends were cut back, 6 bases at V and 3 bases at J, with 14 bases in the middle. Germline V gives CDR1 DFQATT, CDR2 SNEGSKA (reference sequence). The CDR3 extends over 14 amino acids. The CDR3 spells CSASEGGANEKLFF. The part of the CDR3 DNA that was read is TGCAGTGCCTCAGAGGGAGGGGCTAATGAAAAA.

On this clone itself: The observed sequence ends 3 residues before the CDR3 terminus, with the missing tail filled in from the germline J gene. This sequence joins TRBV2 and TRBJ2-1; no clear D gene. Germline V CDR1 and CDR2: SNHLY, FYNNEI. V lost 4 bases, J lost 7 bases, and 11 bases lay in between. The CDR3 is 13 amino acids. The CDR3 bases that were read are TGTGCCAGCAGTGTTTACAGCTGGAATGAG. This codes for CASSVYSWNE. The full CDR3 is CASSVYSWNEQFF.

A word on this clone: The read gets to within 3 residues of the CDR3 end, and the germline J gene fills in the rest. The chain links TRBV14 to TRBJ2-1; the D gene is possibly TRBD2 (5 bases). The germline V gene has CDR1 SGHDN and CDR2 FVKESK. The CDR3 is 13 residues long. Trimming cost V 1 base and J 8 bases, with 9 bases left between them. CDR3 sequence: CASSQADWDEQFF. The sequenced part of the CDR3 DNA is TGTGCCAGCAGCCAAGCGGACTGGGATGAG.

On this clone itself: The CDR3 is cut off 3 residues early in the read; its end comes from the germline J gene. The chain combines TRBV29-1 with TRBJ2-1, with D maybe TRBD2 (7 bases). The CDR3 is 17 residues long. The V gene lost 3 bases and the J gene lost 0 bases, with 18 bases spanning the gap. Germline values: CDR1 SQVTM, CDR2 ANQGSEA. The covered CDR3 bases are TGCAGCGTTGACGGAACTAGGGGGGGTAGCTCCTACAATGAG. Translating gives CSVDGTRGGSSYNE. The entire CDR3 sequence reads CSVDGTRGGSSYNEQFF.

As concerns this clone: The missing CDR3 end, 3 residues past where the read stops, is filled in from the germline J gene. V and J are TRBV5-1 and TRBJ2-3; possible D gene TRBD2, 5 bases. The germline gives CDR1 SGHRS, CDR2 YFSETQ. The CDR3 loop spans 14 amino acids. V was trimmed by 0 bases and J by 4 bases, leaving 9 bases between them. Here the CDR3 reads CASSLAGLPDTQYF. Partial CDR3 DNA: TGCGCCAGCAGCTTGGCAGGACTTCCAGATACG.

To note about this clone: The observed sequence ends 3 residues before the CDR3 terminus, with the missing tail filled in from the germline J gene. This chain uses TRBV6-1 with TRBJ1-5; 7 nucleotides agree with TRBD1. This CDR3 spans 16 amino acids. V was pared by 3 bases and J by 1 base, with 6 bases of the junction left unmatched. The germline gives CDR1 MNHNS, CDR2 SASEGT. Incomplete CDR3 DNA: TGTGCCAGCAGTGATCCTGGCAGGGGGAGCAATCAGCCC. Translating gives CASSDPGRGSNQP. The CDR3 as a whole reads CASSDPGRGSNQPQHF.

With regard to this clone: The missing CDR3 end, 3 residues past where the read stops, is filled in from the germline J gene. The chain is built from TRBV6-2 or TRBV6-3 and TRBJ2-1; 9 nucleotides line up with TRBD2. The CDR3 runs 14 residues. With V trimmed by 5 bases and J by 6 bases, 5 bases remained unmatched. CDR1 and CDR2 (germline): MNHEY, SVGEGT. The part of the CDR3 DNA that was read is TGTGCCAGCAGTCTAGGACTAGCGAGCAATGAG. This encodes CASSLGLASNE. The complete CDR3 protein is CASSLGLASNEQFF.

With regard to this clone: The sequenced fragment ends 3 residues before the CDR3 boundary, so the rest is inferred from the germline J gene. This sequence joins TRBV20-1 and TRBJ2-2; TRBD1 aligns across 12 bases. This CDR3 is built from 14 residues. The V gene end was trimmed by 5 bases and the J gene end by 6 bases; junction bases not matched to a gene: 4. Germline CDR1 and CDR2: DFQATT and SNEGSKA (reference sequence). The CDR3 sequence is CSARDRGLPGELFF. Incomplete CDR3 DNA: TGCAGTGCTCGGGACAGGGGGCTGCCCGGGGAG.

Details on this clone: Read sequence stops 3 residues before the CDR3 end, and the germline J gene provides the missing end. V is TRBV6-1 and J is TRBJ1-1; a possible D gene is TRBD1 (6 bases). CDR1 and CDR2 from the germline V gene are MNHNS and SASEGT. The CDR3 extends over 14 amino acids. V was cut by 2 bases and J by 7 bases, with 14 bases left in between. The covered CDR3 bases are TGTGCCAGCAGTGAAAGCGGGGGGCAGAGTGAA. Residues: CASSESGGQSE. The whole CDR3 region reads CASSESGGQSEAFF.

Notes on this clone: The read falls 3 residues short of the CDR3 end, and the missing part is taken from the germline J gene. V usage is TRBV4-1 and J usage is TRBJ1-5; perhaps TRBD1 as D (5 bases). The CDR3 runs to 14 residues. CDR1 is MGHRA, CDR2 YSYEKL, per germline. Trimming left V 1 base short and J 5 bases short, with 9 bases between. The CDR3 loop reads CASSQGQGDQPQHF. CDR3 DNA, as far as it was read: TGCGCCAGCAGCCAAGGGCAGGGCGATCAGCCC.

To note about this clone: The CDR3 end lies 3 residues beyond the end of the read and is filled in from the germline J gene. The V and J genes are TRBV7-9 and TRBJ1-2, with TRBD1 matching 8 bases. The V and J ends lost 1 base and 4 bases, in that order; junction bases with no gene match: 2. CDR3 size: 14 residues. Germline CDR1 reads SEHNR; CDR2 reads FQNEAQ (reference sequence). The CDR3 DNA, read in part, is TGTGCCAGCAGCTTAGGGGGACAGGCCTATGGC. Translation: CASSLGGQAYG. The CDR3, in full, reads CASSLGGQAYGYTF.

About this clone itself: The read stops 3 residues short of the end of the CDR3; the missing end is completed from the germline J gene. V gene TRBV4-1 combines with J gene TRBJ2-7; TRBD1 matches at 10 bases. After removal of 2 bases from V and 3 bases from J, the junction contained 7 bases not matched to a gene. The germline gives CDR1 MGHRA, CDR2 YSYEKL. The CDR3 has 16 amino acids. CDR3 DNA, as far as it was read: TGCGCCAGCAGCCAAATGGGACAGGGGTCGGGCTACGAG. Translating gives CASSQMGQGSGYE. The whole CDR3 region reads CASSQMGQGSGYEQYF.

With regard to this clone: The sequence runs out 3 residues before the end of the CDR3; the remainder is reconstructed from the germline J gene. V gene TRBV2 combines with J gene TRBJ2-3; TRBD2 matches at 16 bases. The V gene end was trimmed by 6 bases and the J gene end by 1 base; junction bases not matched to a gene: 7. The germline gives CDR1 SNHLY, CDR2 FYNNEI. This CDR3 contains 18 residues. The CDR3 bases that were read are TGTGCCAGCAGCGCACCGGGACTAGCGGGAGGGCGCACAGATACG. This codes for CASSAPGLAGGRTDT. The entire CDR3 protein reads CASSAPGLAGGRTDTQYF.

In regard to this clone: The observed sequence ends 3 residues before the CDR3 terminus, with the missing tail filled in from the germline J gene. The rearrangement links TRBV7-8 to TRBJ2-5; 8 bases fit TRBD2. Trimming cost V 5 bases and J 1 base; bases outside gene matches: 9. The CDR3 is 16 residues long. Germline assignment: CDR1 SGHVS and CDR2 FQNEAQ. The CDR3 bases that were read are TGTGCCAGCAGCCGTAGACTAGCGAGCTTCCAAGAGACC. As protein: CASSRRLASFQET. The complete CDR3 protein is CASSRRLASFQETQYF.

Comment on this clone: The read falls 3 residues short of the CDR3 end, and the missing part is taken from the germline J gene. The chain joins TRBV19 to TRBJ1-1; TRBD1 aligns across 7 bases. Germline loops: CDR1 LNHDA, CDR2 SQIVND (reference sequence). The V gene end was trimmed by 10 bases and the J gene end by 4 bases; junction bases not matched to a gene: 6. The CDR3 sequence is 12 residues long. The CDR3 sequence is CATNPGGTEAFF. The covered CDR3 bases are TGTGCCACCAATCCAGGGGGCACTGAA.